Shown below are 17 T cell receptor beta chains from a single sample sequenced in a study of blood T cell repertoires in COVID-19. Clones were read by immunoSEQ multiplex PCR, and TCRdb kept only the in-frame ones, dropping some. The sample records fewer than 350,000 clones, more than 75% being singletons. The sample comprised peripheral blood. These receptors all come from a woman aged 25-40 years who had recovered from COVID-19.

The rearrangement joins TRBV28 to TRBJ2-2; 7 bases match TRBD2. The CDR3 loop spans 16 amino acids. Losses at the gene ends were 3 bases for V and 0 bases for J; bases not matched to a gene: 4. Germline V gives CDR1 MDHEN, CDR2 SYDVKM. This CDR3 is CASSLGGSPNTGELFF. CDR3 nucleotides: TGTGCCAGCAGTTTGGGAGGGTCCCCGAACACCGGGGAGCTGTTTTTT.

The rearrangement joins TRBV7-2 to TRBJ2-5; D perhaps matches TRBD1 (5 bases). This CDR3 spans 13 amino acids. V lost 5 bases to trimming and J lost 2 bases, with 9 bases between them. Germline V gene data show CDR1 as SGHTA and CDR2 as FQGNSA. The CDR3 spells CASSRQIQETQYF. In nucleotides, the CDR3 is TGTGCCAGCAGCAGACAGATTCAAGAGACCCAGTACTTC. Variable domain in full (rest from reference TRBV7-2 and TRBJ2-5): GAGVSQSPSNKVTEKGKDVELRCDPISGHTALYWYRQSLGQGLEFLIYFQGNSAPDKSGLPSDRFSAERTGGSVSTLTIQRTQQEDSAVYLCASSRQIQETQYFGPGTRLLVL.

V gene TRBV5-1 combines with J gene TRBJ2-2, with 7 bases identical to TRBD2. J lost 1 base, V lost 4 bases, and 7 bases had no gene match. The CDR3 totals 16 residues. Germline V lookup: CDR1 SGHRS, CDR2 YFSETQ. The CDR3 is CASSVRGVMNTGELFF. CDR3 nucleotide sequence: TGCGCCAGCAGCGTCCGGGGGGTCATGAACACCGGGGAGCTGTTTTTT.

The chain couples TRBV11-2 to TRBJ1-4; no clear D gene. CDR3 size: 12 residues. Trimming left V 6 bases short and J 5 bases short, with 7 bases between. CDR1 and CDR2 (germline): SGHAT, FQNNGV. The CDR3 DNA follows: TGTGCCAGCAGTAGAGGGAATGAAAAACTGTTTTTT. It encodes CASSRGNEKLFF.

The J gene is TRBJ1-6, the V gene TRBV15, with D tentatively TRBD1 (6 bases). V was clipped by 4 bases and J by 7 bases, with 11 bases between them. Germline loops: CDR1 LNHNV, CDR2 YYDKDF (reference sequence). CDR3 length equals 14 residues. The CDR3 region has the DNA TGTGCCACCAGCATTGACAGGAGGAATTCACCCCTCCACTTT. This encodes CATSIDRRNSPLHF.

The count of this clone is one. The chain couples TRBV9 to TRBJ1-2; perhaps TRBD1 as D (6 bases). Germline V gene data show CDR1 as SGDLS and CDR2 as YYNGEE. Trimming left V 0 bases short and J 6 bases short, with 12 bases between. The CDR3 has 14 residues. CDR3 sequence: CASSVANRADGYTF. The CDR3 DNA follows: TGTGCCAGCAGCGTAGCTAACAGGGCGGATGGCTACACCTTC.

This clone was recorded once. The V call is TRBV2, the J call TRBJ1-2; D might be TRBD1 (6 bases). Trimming cost V 7 bases and J 6 bases, with 12 bases left between them. Germline-derived CDR1 and CDR2 are SNHLY and FYNNEI. CDR3 length: 12 amino acids. CDR3 loop: CASIPYRDGYTF. DNA of the CDR3: TGTGCCAGCATTCCTTACAGGGATGGCTACACCTTC.

V and J are TRBV19 and TRBJ2-3, with D maybe TRBD1 (5 bases). The CDR3 is 17 residues long. Germline values: CDR1 LNHDA, CDR2 SQIVND (reference sequence). V lost 3 bases and J 0 bases, leaving 16 bases between the germline ends. The CDR3 sequence is CASSMLGLSSSTDTQYF. CDR3 coding DNA: TGTGCCAGTAGTATGCTGGGGCTCTCATCTAGCACAGATACGCAGTATTTT.

The chain carries TRBV7-9 and TRBJ2-5; D call uncertain. CDR1 SEHNR and CDR2 FQNEAQ come from the germline V gene (reference sequence). V was cut by 5 bases and J by 2 bases, with 9 bases left in between. CDR3 size: 13 residues. In nucleotides, the CDR3 is TGTGCCAGCAGCCCGTACCTACAAGAGACCCAGTACTTC. It is translated as CASSPYLQETQYF.

This clone was observed a single time. The chain carries TRBV19 and TRBJ2-1, with D unclear. This CDR3 has 15 residues. Germline V lookup: CDR1 LNHDA, CDR2 SQIVND (reference sequence). V lost 1 base and J 7 bases, leaving 14 bases between the germline ends. The CDR3, as DNA: TGTGCCAGTAGTATAGGAGGTGGTAGAGGAAATGAGCAGTTCTTC. This translates into CASSIGGGRGNEQFF.

This clone was found once. V usage is TRBV15 and J usage is TRBJ1-5; 7 bases are a match to TRBD1. The CDR3 contains 14 residues. Germline CDR1 LNHNV, CDR2 YYDKDF (reference sequence). V trimming: 5 bases; J trimming: 1 base; junction bases outside the gene matches: 2. The CDR3 nucleotides read TGTGCCACCAGCCCGGGACAGAGCAATCAGCCCCAGCATTTT. Translated: CATSPGQSNQPQHF.

The J gene is TRBJ2-7, the V gene TRBV3-1 (or the pseudogene TRBV3-2); 11 positions agree with TRBD2. The CDR3 has 14 residues. Germline loops: CDR1 LGHDT, CDR2 YNNKEL (reference sequence). With 5 bases clipped from V and 5 bases from J, the junction kept 5 bases outside the gene matches. CDR3: CASSLAGGRDEQYF. CDR3 sequence (DNA): TGTGCCAGCAGCTTAGCGGGGGGGCGTGACGAGCAGTACTTC.

This chain connects TRBV7-9 to TRBJ1-1; TRBD1 matches at 10 bases. Germline CDR1 and CDR2: SEHNR and FQNEAQ (reference sequence). CDR3 size: 14 residues. V was pared by 5 bases and J by 6 bases, with 6 bases of the junction left unmatched. CDR3 amino acids: CASSPGQGPAEAFF. CDR3 bases: TGTGCCAGCAGCCCGGGACAGGGGCCCGCTGAAGCTTTCTTT.

The chain uses TRBV28 and TRBJ2-3, with 14 bases aligning to TRBD2. Trimming at V came to 2 bases and at J to 6 bases, leaving 10 bases not matched to a gene. CDR3 length equals 18 residues. Germline V gives CDR1 MDHEN, CDR2 SYDVKM. CDR3 in DNA: TGTGCCAGCAGTTTAAGCGGGGGACTAGCGGGAGATGATGATACGCAGTATTTT. Its translation: CASSLSGGLAGDDDTQYF.

The chain has TRBV4-2 and TRBJ2-2; 7 bases are shared with TRBD2. The germline CDR1 and CDR2 sequences are LGHNA and YNFKEQ. J lost 5 bases, V lost 1 base, and 13 bases had no gene match. CDR3 length: 18 amino acids. The CDR3 nucleotides are TGTGCCAGCAGCCAAGGCTTTTTTCCGGGAGCGGGGACCGGGGAGCTGTTTTTT. As protein: CASSQGFFPGAGTGELFF.

The chain employs TRBV2 and TRBJ1-4; TRBD1 might be the D (5 bases). V was cut by 4 bases and J by 4 bases, with 19 bases left in between. The CDR3 consists of 17 residues. From germline, CDR1 is SNHLY and CDR2 FYNNEI. The CDR3 nucleotides read TGTGCCAGCAGTGGGGGGTCCTCGGGACTGGGTAATGAAAAACTGTTTTTT. This translates into CASSGGSSGLGNEKLFF.

This clone was recorded only once. The chain uses TRBV5-6 and TRBJ2-1, with 16 bases identical to TRBD2. Germline assignment: CDR1 SGHDT and CDR2 YYEEEE. This CDR3 is built from 18 residues. The junction had 3 bases not matched to a gene; V was cut back by 3 bases and J by 0 bases. The CDR3 region has the DNA TGTGCCAGCAGCTGGGGACTAGCGGGGGGGAGCTCCTACAATGAGCAGTTCTTC. Translation: CASSWGLAGGSSYNEQFF.